These T cell receptor beta chains were read from a single sample in a study of cytomegalovirus exposure and HLA in healthy donors. Profiling relied on immunoSEQ multiplex PCR, and the TCRdb table lists in-frame clones only, not all of them. The sample yields approximately 100,000 clones, almost 75% seen once. Source material: PBMCs. These receptors were obtained from a man aged 35 to 55 in good health and CMV-seronegative. Both conserved end residues are part of each CDR3. D genes are given only for firm matches. Size tells how often a clone was seen (once, few, many) or the class of an expanded clone, and some rows leave it out.

d_call: NA
j_call: TRBJ2-1
v_call: TRBV30
clone_size: NA
cdr3_nt: TGTGCCTGGAGTGAGGGGGACGAGGGACCCTACAATGAGCAGTTCTTC
cdr3_aa: CAWSEGDEGPYNEQFF

d_call: TRBD1
j_call: TRBJ1-1
v_call: TRBV4-3
clone_size: NA
cdr3_nt: TGCGCCAGCAGCCAAGATTGGGACAGGCATATGAACACTGAAGCTTTCTTT
cdr3_aa: CASSQDWDRHMNTEAFF

d_call: NA
j_call: TRBJ1-3
v_call: TRBV5-6
clone_size: NA
cdr3_nt: TGTGCCAGCAGCGGTGCCCGATGGGAGAATGGAAACACCATATATTTT
cdr3_aa: CASSGARWENGNTIYF

d_call: NA
j_call: TRBJ1-4
v_call: TRBV2
clone_size: NA
cdr3_nt: TGTGCCAGCAGCGGGGGGACCGGTAATGAAAAACTGTTTTTT
cdr3_aa: CASSGGTGNEKLFF

d_call: NA
j_call: TRBJ1-1
v_call: TRBV7-2
clone_size: NA
cdr3_nt: TGTGCCAGCAGCTCAGGGGTTTTGAACACTGAAGCTTTCTTT
cdr3_aa: CASSSGVLNTEAFF

d_call: TRBD1
j_call: TRBJ1-1
v_call: TRBV6-1
clone_size: NA
cdr3_nt: TGTGCCAGCAGTTATACAGGGGCTGAAGCTTTCTTT
cdr3_aa: CASSYTGAEAFF

d_call: TRBD1
j_call: TRBJ2-2
v_call: TRBV12-5
clone_size: NA
cdr3_nt: TGTGCTAGTGGCCGGGACAGGGTTACCGGGGAGCTGTTTTTT
cdr3_aa: CASGRDRVTGELFF

d_call: NA
j_call: TRBJ1-2
v_call: TRBV10-3
clone_size: NA
cdr3_nt: TGTGCCATCAGTGAGTCCGACAGTATTAACTATGGCTACACCTTC
cdr3_aa: CAISESDSINYGYTF

d_call: TRBD1
j_call: TRBJ1-4
v_call: TRBV28
clone_size: few
cdr3_nt: TGTGCCAGCAGTGGTAACAGGGGGCGAACTAATGAAAAACTGTTTTTT
cdr3_aa: CASSGNRGRTNEKLFF

d_call: TRBD1
j_call: TRBJ1-2
v_call: TRBV4-2
clone_size: NA
cdr3_nt: TGTGCCAGCAGCCAGGAACAGGGGAAGTCCCACTATGGCTACACCTTC
cdr3_aa: CASSQEQGKSHYGYTF

d_call: TRBD2
j_call: TRBJ2-3
v_call: TRBV6-1
clone_size: NA
cdr3_nt: TGTGCCAGCAGTGAGACTAGCGGGGGGGCAGATACGCAGTATTTT
cdr3_aa: CASSETSGGADTQYF

d_call: NA
j_call: TRBJ2-1
v_call: TRBV7-9
clone_size: NA
cdr3_nt: TGTGCCAGCAGCTTAATCTTCCATGAGCAGTTCTTC
cdr3_aa: CASSLIFHEQFF

d_call: TRBD1
j_call: TRBJ1-4
v_call: TRBV5-1
clone_size: once
cdr3_nt: TGCGCCAGCAGCCTAATACAGGGGGAAGAAAAACTGTTTTTT
cdr3_aa: CASSLIQGEEKLFF

d_call: TRBD2
j_call: TRBJ2-3
v_call: TRBV15
clone_size: NA
cdr3_nt: TGTGCCACCAGCAGGAAACTAGCGAAGACGCATACGCAGTATTTT
cdr3_aa: CATSRKLAKTHTQYF

d_call: NA
j_call: TRBJ1-1
v_call: TRBV4-3
clone_size: NA
cdr3_nt: TGCGCCAGCAGCCAAGATCCCTCCCGAGGTAACACTGAAGCTTTCTTT
cdr3_aa: CASSQDPSRGNTEAFF